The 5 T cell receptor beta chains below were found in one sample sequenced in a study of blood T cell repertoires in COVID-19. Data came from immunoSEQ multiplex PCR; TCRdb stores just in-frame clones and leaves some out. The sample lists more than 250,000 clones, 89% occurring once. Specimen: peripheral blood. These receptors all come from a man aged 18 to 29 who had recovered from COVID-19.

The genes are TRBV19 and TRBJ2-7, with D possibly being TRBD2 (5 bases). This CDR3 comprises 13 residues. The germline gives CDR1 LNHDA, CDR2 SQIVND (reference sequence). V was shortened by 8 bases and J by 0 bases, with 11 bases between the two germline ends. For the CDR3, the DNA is TGTGCCAGTTCCGCTAGCCCCTCCTACGAGCAGTACTTC. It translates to CASSASPSYEQYF.

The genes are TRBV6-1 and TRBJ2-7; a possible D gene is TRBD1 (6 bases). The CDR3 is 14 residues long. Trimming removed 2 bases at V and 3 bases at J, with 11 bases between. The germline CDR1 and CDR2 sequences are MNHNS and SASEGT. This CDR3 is CASSEYYRDYEQYF. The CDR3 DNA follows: TGTGCCAGCAGTGAATATTACAGGGACTACGAGCAGTACTTC.

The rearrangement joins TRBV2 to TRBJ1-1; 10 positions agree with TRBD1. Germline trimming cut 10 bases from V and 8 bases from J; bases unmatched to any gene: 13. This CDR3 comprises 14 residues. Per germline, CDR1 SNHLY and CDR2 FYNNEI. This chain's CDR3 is CATVLRQGAGEAFF. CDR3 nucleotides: TGTGCCACCGTCCTAAGACAGGGGGCTGGGGAAGCTTTCTTT.

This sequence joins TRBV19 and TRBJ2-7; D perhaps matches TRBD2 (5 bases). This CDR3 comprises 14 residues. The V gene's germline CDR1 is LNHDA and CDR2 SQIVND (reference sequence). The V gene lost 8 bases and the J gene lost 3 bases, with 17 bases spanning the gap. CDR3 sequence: CASSSLRLYYEQYF. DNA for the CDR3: TGTGCCAGTTCCTCCCTCAGACTATACTACGAGCAGTACTTC.

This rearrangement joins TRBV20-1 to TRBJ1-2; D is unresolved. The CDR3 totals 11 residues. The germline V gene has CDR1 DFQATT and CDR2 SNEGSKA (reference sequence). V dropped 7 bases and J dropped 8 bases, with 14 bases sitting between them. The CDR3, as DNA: TGCAGTGTTGGAGGGATGGGAGGCTACACCTTC. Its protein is CSVGGMGGYTF.